This is a list of T cell receptor beta chains from one sample in a study of shared clonotypes between healthy human individuals. Data came from immunoSEQ multiplex PCR; TCRdb stores just in-frame clones and leaves some out. The table shows fewer than 800,000 clones, with roughly 94% occurring only once. Sequenced input: naive CD8+ T cells sorted from blood. Receptors originate from a man aged 30 to 45 in good health. CDR3s include the opening cysteine and the closing phenylalanine or tryptophan. Fields, in order: J gene, V gene, D gene, clone size, CDR3 DNA, CDR3 protein. A D gene is named only where the DNA matches it firmly. Part of the rows lack a size; the others show once, few, many or a class for expanded clones.

TRBJ1-4 | TRBV4-3 | - | - | TGCGCCAGCAGCGATCCGGAAAAACTGTTTTTT | CASSDPEKLFF
TRBJ1-1 | TRBV19 | - | - | TGTGCCAGTAAATCAATGAACACTGAAGCTTTCTTT | CASKSMNTEAFF
TRBJ2-1 | TRBV9 | - | - | TGTGCCAGCAGCCCTAGCAGGAGGGACTACAATGAGCAGTTCTTC | CASSPSRRDYNEQFF
TRBJ2-4 | TRBV4-3 | TRBD1 | - | TGCGCCAGCAGCCAAGATAGACTTGAGGGGGCGGCCAAAAACATTCAGTACTTC | CASSQDRLEGAAKNIQYF
TRBJ1-1 | TRBV7-6 | - | - | TGTGCCAGCAGCTTCGACCCGAACACTGAAGCTTTCTTT | CASSFDPNTEAFF
TRBJ2-3 | TRBV28 | - | - | TGTGCCAGCAGTTTATTGGCCTTCAGCACAGATACGCAGTATTTT | CASSLLAFSTDTQYF
TRBJ1-4 | TRBV4-1 | TRBD1 | - | TGCGCCAGCAGCCAAGGGTCAGGGGGGGCTAATGAAAAACTGTTTTTT | CASSQGSGGANEKLFF
TRBJ2-7 | TRBV4-3 | TRBD2 | once | TGCGCCAGCAGCCAAGATGCGGGAGGTAAACGCGAGCAGTACTTC | CASSQDAGGKREQYF
TRBJ2-7 | TRBV7-9 | - | - | TGTGCCAGCAATCAGGGAGTAGAGTACGAGCAGTACTTC | CASNQGVEYEQYF
TRBJ1-5 | TRBV6-5 | - | once | TGTGCCAGCAGCCCTCAGGGAAATCAGCCCCAGCATTTT | CASSPQGNQPQHF
TRBJ2-2 | TRBV5-1 | TRBD2 | - | TGCGCCAGCAGCTTGACCACCGGGAGGGGGGCCGAGGAGCTGTTTTTT | CASSLTTGRGAEELFF